Listed here is a single T cell receptor beta chain. This specimen comes from a study of cytomegalovirus exposure and HLA in healthy donors. V shed 4 bases and J 7 bases; nucleotides not matched to a gene: 0. Germline values: CDR1 SGHAT, CDR2 FQNNGV. This CDR3 has 12 amino acids. Measured with immunoSEQ multiplex PCR; TCRdb has only the in-frame clones, and not every one. The sample has about 180,000 clones; around nine tenths are singletons. The chain uses TRBV11-2 and TRBJ2-1, with 8 bases identical to TRBD1. The TCR sequence derives from a woman aged 25 to 39 in good health and CMV-seronegative. The sample taken for sequencing was PBMCs. The CDR3 coding sequence is TGTGCCAGCAGCTGGGACAGGAATGAGCAGTTCTTC. Its protein product is CASSWDRNEQFF.